Presented here are 32 T cell receptor beta chains from one specimen sequenced in a study of T cell responses to AZD1222 COVID-19 vaccine. Clones were sequenced by immunoSEQ multiplex PCR, and TCRdb holds only the in-frame ones, with some missing. This sample has under 200,000 clones, with about nine tenths found just once. The sequencing here drew on peripheral blood, taken on day 0 of AZD1222 vaccination. These receptors were taken from an adult in good health.

The chain links TRBV7-2 to TRBJ2-7; the D gene is possibly TRBD2 (6 bases). CDR1 and CDR2 (germline): SGHTA, FQGNSA. The CDR3 is made up of 17 amino acids. Trimming pared 6 bases from V and 3 bases from J, leaving 24 bases between. Here the CDR3 reads CASSLGGLTKLNYEQYF. CDR3 nucleotides: TGTGCCAGCAGTTTGGGGGGACTCACCAAACTTAACTACGAGCAGTACTTC.

This rearrangement joins TRBV7-2 to TRBJ2-7, with D perhaps TRBD1 (6 bases). The CDR3 length is 15 residues. V was shortened by 0 bases and J by 7 bases, with 16 bases between the two germline ends. Per germline, CDR1 SGHTA and CDR2 FQGNSA. The CDR3 nucleotides read TGTGCCAGCAGCTTAGCTATCGCCTCTCAGGGGGAGCAGTACTTC. This gives the protein CASSLAIASQGEQYF.

The chain has TRBV7-8 and TRBJ1-4; 7 bases agree with TRBD1. V shed 3 bases, J shed 8 bases, and the junction held 12 bases outside the gene matches. The CDR3 runs 16 residues. Germline V gene lookup returns CDR1 SGHVS and CDR2 FQNEAQ. For the CDR3, the DNA is TGTGCCAGCAGCTTCCAGCCCCGGGACAGTCAGGAAAAACTGTTTTTT. This gives the protein CASSFQPRDSQEKLFF.

This sequence joins TRBV4-1 and TRBJ1-2; TRBD1 agrees at 9 bases. The V gene end was trimmed by 2 bases and the J gene end by 8 bases; junction bases not matched to a gene: 9. There are 15 residues in the CDR3. The germline V gene encodes CDR1 MGHRA and CDR2 YSYEKL. In DNA, the CDR3 is TGCGCCAGCAGCCAACCGCCACAGGGGGCGAAGGGCTACACCTTC. Translating it yields CASSQPPQGAKGYTF.

J is TRBJ1-1 and V is TRBV14, with TRBD1 matching over 10 bases. From germline, CDR1 is SGHDN and CDR2 FVKESK. CDR3 size: 18 residues. Losses at the gene ends were 1 base for V and 2 bases for J; bases not matched to a gene: 10. This CDR3 reads CASSQVVTGGSFNTEAFF. CDR3 sequence (DNA): TGTGCCAGCAGCCAAGTCGTGACAGGGGGCTCCTTTAACACTGAAGCTTTCTTT. Supplemented by reference TRBV14 and TRBJ1-1, the full variable domain reads EAGVTQFPSHSVIEKGQTVTLRCDPISGHDNLYWYRRVMGKEIKFLLHFVKESKQDESGMPNNRFLAERTGGTYSTLKVQPAELEDSGVYFCASSQVVTGGSFNTEAFFGQGTRLTVV.

This sequence joins TRBV28 and TRBJ1-5, with no clear D. The CDR3 loop spans 12 amino acids. V was pared by 6 bases and J by 4 bases, with 7 bases between. Germline V gene lookup returns CDR1 MDHEN and CDR2 SYDVKM. CDR3 amino acids: CASSARNQPQHF. The CDR3 DNA is TGTGCCAGCAGCGCTAGGAATCAGCCCCAGCATTTT.

There are many counts of this clone. The chain has TRBV2 and TRBJ2-7; the D call may be TRBD1 or TRBD2 (5 bases each). Trimming left V 4 bases short and J 5 bases short, with 18 bases between. The CDR3 is made up of 15 amino acids. Germline V gene data show CDR1 as SNHLY and CDR2 as FYNNEI. The CDR3 bases are TGTGCCAGCAGTGGCTGGCTGGGACCCCGAGACGAGCAGTACTTC. Protein sequence: CASSGWLGPRDEQYF.

The chain employs TRBV6-2 or TRBV6-3 and TRBJ2-7; TRBD2 might be the D (5 bases). This CDR3 has 13 residues. Germline V CDR1 and CDR2: MNHEY, SVGEGT. The ends were cut back, 4 bases at V and 3 bases at J, with 10 bases in the middle. The CDR3 protein is CASSSDLNYEQYF. Written as DNA, the CDR3 is TGTGCCAGCAGTTCGGACTTGAACTACGAGCAGTACTTC.

CDR3 sequence: CASSEAGVNQPQHF. The CDR3 coding sequence is TGTGCCAGCAGTGAAGCGGGAGTCAATCAGCCCCAGCATTTT. V usage is TRBV25-1 and J usage is TRBJ1-5; D is uncertain. Germline CDR1 MGHDK, CDR2 SYGVNS. The V gene lost 2 bases and the J gene lost 3 bases, with 8 bases spanning the gap. CDR3 length equals 14 residues.

The chain couples TRBV5-1 to TRBJ1-6; possible D gene TRBD1, 5 bases. Germline V gene lookup returns CDR1 SGHRS and CDR2 YFSETQ. This CDR3 has 14 residues. V was trimmed by 0 bases and J by 7 bases, leaving 8 bases between them. CDR3 DNA: TGCGCCAGCAGCTTGGGACAGTTCAATTCACCCCTCCACTTT. It specifies CASSLGQFNSPLHF.

The chain is built from TRBV25-1 and TRBJ1-4; D is uncertain. Trimming cost V 0 bases and J 8 bases, with 19 bases left between them. Germline V CDR1 and CDR2: MGHDK, SYGVNS. The CDR3 spans 17 residues. The CDR3 DNA reads TGTGCCAGCAGTGAATATATTCGTTGGCAGAGAGGCGAAAAACTGTTTTTT. This encodes CASSEYIRWQRGEKLFF.

The V gene is TRBV6-5, the J gene TRBJ1-2; D may be TRBD1 (6 bases). The CDR3 length is 14 residues. The germline V gene encodes CDR1 MNHEY and CDR2 SVGAGI. V lost 8 bases and J 6 bases, leaving 19 bases between the germline ends. The CDR3 DNA follows: TGTGCCAGCGAAGGGGGACAAGGTGGTCATGGCTACACCTTC. As protein: CASEGGQGGHGYTF.

The chain links TRBV7-9 to TRBJ2-1, with TRBD1 identical over 9 bases. Germline CDR1 and CDR2: SEHNR and FQNEAQ (reference sequence). V was pared by 4 bases and J by 7 bases, with 5 bases of the junction left unmatched. This CDR3 is built from 14 residues. CDR3 coding DNA: TGTGCCAGCAGCTACGGGACAGGGAAAAATGAGCAGTTCTTC. Protein sequence: CASSYGTGKNEQFF.

V is TRBV9 and J is TRBJ2-2, with D unresolved. Trimming removed 0 bases at V and 1 base at J, with 4 bases between. Germline V CDR1 and CDR2: SGDLS, YYNGEE. The CDR3 totals 14 residues. This CDR3 is CASSVAGNTGELFF. The CDR3 DNA follows: TGTGCCAGCAGCGTAGCGGGGAACACCGGGGAGCTGTTTTTT.

The rearrangement links TRBV7-2 to TRBJ1-6, with unresolved D. Germline loops: CDR1 SGHTA, CDR2 FQGNSA. The CDR3 length is 16 residues. V lost 2 bases, J lost 7 bases, and 15 bases lay in between. Here the CDR3 reads CASSLSSTRGNSPLHF. The CDR3 DNA is TGTGCCAGCAGCTTATCCAGCACCCGTGGAAATTCACCCCTCCACTTT.

V usage is TRBV30 and J usage is TRBJ2-2, with D uncertain. The CDR3 runs 14 residues. The V gene lost 4 bases and the J gene lost 1 base, with 10 bases spanning the gap. Germline assignment: CDR1 GTSNPN and CDR2 SVGIG (reference sequence). The CDR3: CAWTRQMNTGELFF. Written as DNA, the CDR3 is TGTGCCTGGACGAGGCAGATGAACACCGGGGAGCTGTTTTTT.

This chain uses TRBV28 with TRBJ1-5; D is perhaps TRBD1 (5 bases). The CDR3 covers 19 residues. Germline values: CDR1 MDHEN, CDR2 SYDVKM. V gave up 3 bases and J gave up 2 bases, with 23 bases separating them. The CDR3 here is CASSLVGVGGRGGNQPQHF. CDR3 bases: TGTGCCAGCAGTTTGGTTGGTGTAGGTGGAAGGGGTGGCAATCAGCCCCAGCATTTT.

This rearrangement joins TRBV16 to TRBJ1-5, with D unclear. CDR1 is KGHSY and CDR2 is FQNENV in the germline V gene. CDR3 length: 16 amino acids. Trimming took 0 bases from V and 0 from J, leaving 9 bases between them. Here the CDR3 DNA reads TGTGCCAGCAGCCAATCGACCAGGCCTAGCAATCAGCCCCAGCATTTT. It encodes CASSQSTRPSNQPQHF.

The chain joins TRBV4-1 to TRBJ2-6; D is undetermined. The length of the CDR3 is 17 residues. V lost 0 bases and J 2 bases, leaving 11 bases between the germline ends. Germline assignment: CDR1 MGHRA and CDR2 YSYEKL. The CDR3 protein is CASSQDVSLPGANVLTF. Here the CDR3 DNA reads TGCGCCAGCAGCCAAGACGTCAGCCTGCCTGGGGCCAACGTCCTGACTTTC.

The V call is TRBV6-1, the J call TRBJ1-1; 10 bases match TRBD1. This CDR3 contains 14 residues. V lost 2 bases and J lost 4; bases outside the gene matches: 1. Germline CDR1 is MNHNS and CDR2 is SASEGT. This CDR3 is CASSERTGGTEAFF. CDR3 coding DNA: TGTGCCAGCAGTGAAAGGACAGGGGGCACTGAAGCTTTCTTT.

V usage is TRBV10-3 and J usage is TRBJ1-3; no reliable D call. The germline gives CDR1 ENHRY, CDR2 SYGVKD. The CDR3 extends over 14 amino acids. The V end lost 9 bases, the J end lost 0 bases, and 12 bases lay between the germline ends. CDR3 DNA sequence: TGTGCCATACGACTGGGCAGCTCTGGAAACACCATATATTTT. This sequence encodes CAIRLGSSGNTIYF.

The J gene is TRBJ1-1, the V gene TRBV4-1; D might be TRBD1 (5 bases). Trimming removed 0 bases at V and 3 bases at J, with 11 bases between. Germline V gene lookup returns CDR1 MGHRA and CDR2 YSYEKL. The CDR3 runs to 15 residues. The DNA of the CDR3 is TGCGCCAGCAGCCAAGAGGAATCAGGGTACACTGAAGCTTTCTTT. Amino acid sequence: CASSQEESGYTEAFF.

The V and J genes are TRBV14 and TRBJ1-4; D not certain. The CDR3 has 14 residues. The germline gives CDR1 SGHDN, CDR2 FVKESK. V lost 1 base and J 10 bases, leaving 13 bases between the germline ends. The CDR3 loop is CASSQALDGGKLFF. In nucleotides, the CDR3 is TGTGCCAGCAGCCAAGCGCTAGACGGAGGAAAACTGTTTTTT.

In nucleotides, the CDR3 is TGTGCCACCAGCCCCGGGACTAGCGGGGGAGCCGGGCCCCAGTACTTC. This gives the protein CATSPGTSGGAGPQYF. The chain combines TRBV15 with TRBJ2-5; 14 bases fit TRBD2. The CDR3 spans 16 residues. Germline V gives CDR1 LNHNV, CDR2 YYDKDF (reference sequence). The V gene end was trimmed by 5 bases and the J gene end by 9 bases; junction bases not matched to a gene: 11.

The chain recombines TRBV9 with TRBJ1-2, with a tentative D call TRBD1 (5 bases). The CDR3 spans 18 residues. From germline, CDR1 is SGDLS and CDR2 YYNGEE. The ends were cut back, 0 bases at V and 0 bases at J, with 18 bases in the middle. CDR3 sequence reads: CASSVGGPGRAANYGYTF. CDR3 nucleotides: TGTGCCAGCAGCGTAGGGGGCCCGGGTCGGGCAGCTAACTATGGCTACACCTTC.

V is TRBV11-1 and J is TRBJ2-5; tentative D call: TRBD1 (6 bases). This CDR3 spans 15 amino acids. The V and J ends lost 3 bases and 7 bases respectively, with 18 bases between them. The germline gives CDR1 SGHAT, CDR2 FQDESV (reference sequence). The CDR3 loop is CASSLTRDTLGTQYF. In nucleotides, the CDR3 is TGTGCCAGCAGCTTGACTCGGGACACCCTCGGGACCCAGTACTTC.

The chain links TRBV2 to TRBJ1-2; D is perhaps TRBD1 (6 bases). Germline CDR1 SNHLY, CDR2 FYNNEI. Trimming pared 1 base from V and 4 bases from J, leaving 13 bases between. The CDR3 runs 15 residues. The CDR3 region has the DNA TGTGCCAGCAGTGAAGGTATCGGACAGACCTATGGCTACACCTTC. Translated, it gives CASSEGIGQTYGYTF.

This chain joins TRBV7-9 and TRBJ2-5, with 14 bases fitting TRBD2. J gave up 5 bases and V 4 bases, and 6 bases lay outside the gene matches. Looked up from germline, CDR1 is SEHNR and CDR2 is FQNEAQ (reference sequence). The CDR3 is 16 residues long. The CDR3 region is CASSWGLAGVMETQYF. For the CDR3, the DNA is TGTGCCAGCAGCTGGGGACTAGCGGGGGTAATGGAGACCCAGTACTTC.

J is TRBJ1-4 and V is TRBV28; 8 positions match TRBD1. J lost 8 bases, V lost 3 bases, and 5 bases had no gene match. This CDR3 has 14 residues. Per germline, CDR1 MDHEN and CDR2 SYDVKM. The CDR3 DNA is TGTGCCAGCAGTTTGGCGGACAGGGAGGAAAAACTGTTTTTT. Its protein product is CASSLADREEKLFF.

The chain employs TRBV4-3 and TRBJ1-1; D not resolved. Germline CDR1 reads LGHNA; CDR2 reads YSLEER. The V end lost 1 base, the J end lost 1 base, and 10 bases lay between the germline ends. The CDR3 covers 15 residues. CDR3 in amino acids: CASSQGRLSNTEAFF. CDR3 DNA sequence: TGCGCCAGCAGCCAAGGGCGGTTATCGAACACTGAAGCTTTCTTT.

This clone was seen more than once but under ten times. The J gene is TRBJ2-3, the V gene TRBV9; 11 nucleotides match TRBD2. V lost 4 bases to trimming and J lost 2 bases; unmatched junction nucleotides: 15. The CDR3 consists of 19 residues. Germline V gene lookup returns CDR1 SGDLS and CDR2 YYNGEE. This chain's CDR3 is CASSLSGLAGGRTTDTQYF. CDR3 in DNA: TGTGCCAGCAGCCTTAGTGGGCTAGCGGGGGGAAGGACCACAGATACGCAGTATTTT.

The rearrangement joins TRBV28 to TRBJ1-5; TRBD1 agrees at 7 bases. J lost 0 bases, V lost 5 bases, and 7 bases had no gene match. This CDR3 spans 16 amino acids. Germline CDR1 MDHEN, CDR2 SYDVKM. CDR3 protein: CASSGRDSYSNQPQHF. The CDR3 DNA reads as TGTGCCAGCAGTGGGCGGGACAGCTATAGCAATCAGCCCCAGCATTTT.